This record concerns one T cell receptor beta chain sequence. Any patient presenting with uncontrolled infection, other autoimmune disease, pregnancy or lactation was left out. The sample belongs to a study of T cells in Graves' hyperthyroidism and ophthalmopathy. Amplified TCR beta CDR3 regions came from RNA transcripts. HTBI primers were the set used in a first-round RT-PCR of the TCR CDR3. Each CDR3 protein is one row after TCRdb ran MiXCR on the multiplex PCR reads. Here the sample spans 480,000 or so distinct CDR3 sequences, roughly 45% being singletons. The CDR3 spans 14 residues. Losses at the gene ends were 3 bases for V and 7 bases for J; bases not matched to a gene: 2. Germline V gene sequence: CDR1 LNHNV, CDR2 YYDKDF (reference sequence).

V usage is TRBV15 and J usage is TRBJ1-6; 8 bases map to TRBD1. Sequencing was carried out using peripheral blood or thyroid tissue (not recorded which). This TCR came from an adult woman with Graves' disease, either hyperthyroidism or ophthalmopathy (not recorded which). The chain's CDR3 is CATSSRQGNSPLHF. CDR3 in DNA: TGTGCCACCAGCAGTAGACAGGGGAATTCACCCCTCCACTTT.